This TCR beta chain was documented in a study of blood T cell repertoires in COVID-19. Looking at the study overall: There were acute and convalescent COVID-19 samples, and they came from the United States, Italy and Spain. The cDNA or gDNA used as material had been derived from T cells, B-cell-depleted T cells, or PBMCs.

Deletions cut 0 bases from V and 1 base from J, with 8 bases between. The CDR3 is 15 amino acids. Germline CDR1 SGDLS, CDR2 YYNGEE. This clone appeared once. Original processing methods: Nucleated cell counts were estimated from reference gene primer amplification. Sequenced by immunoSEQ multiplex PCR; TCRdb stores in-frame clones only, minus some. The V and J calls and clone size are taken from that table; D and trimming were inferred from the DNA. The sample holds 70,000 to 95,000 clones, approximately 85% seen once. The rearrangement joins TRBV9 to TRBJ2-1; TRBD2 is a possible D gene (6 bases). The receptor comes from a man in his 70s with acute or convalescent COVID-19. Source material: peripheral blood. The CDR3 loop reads CASSVDGGSYNEQFF. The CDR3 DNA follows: TGTGCCAGCAGCGTAGACGGGGGTTCCTACAATGAGCAGTTCTTC. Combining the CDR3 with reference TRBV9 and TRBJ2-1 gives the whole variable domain DSGVTQTPKHLITATGQRVTLRCSPRSGDLSVYWYQQSLDQGLQFLIQYYNGEERAKGNILERFSAQQFPDLHSELNLSSLELGDSALYFCASSVDGGSYNEQFFGPGTRLTVL.